The 6 T cell receptor beta chains below all came from one sample that was sequenced in a study of shared clonotypes between healthy human individuals. Sequenced by immunoSEQ multiplex PCR; TCRdb stores in-frame clones only, minus some. This sample carries fewer than 1.4 million clones, about 84% of them seen once, and the ten largest clones take roughly 0.65%. The sequencing sample was made of memory CD4+ T cells from PBMCs. Subset here: CD45RA-negative fraction. These receptors all stem from a man between 18 and 29 years old in good health. Some clones in this sample may be carry-over from other donors' samples.

Only a few counts were recorded for this clone. This chain connects TRBV9 to TRBJ2-3; D not certain. Trimming pared 0 bases from V and 4 bases from J, leaving 9 bases between. This CDR3 spans 14 amino acids. Germline V gene data show CDR1 as SGDLS and CDR2 as YYNGEE. For the CDR3, the DNA is TGTGCCAGCAGCGTAGAGGTAACGGCAGATACGCAGTATTTT. Amino acids: CASSVEVTADTQYF.

The chain is built from TRBV11-2 and TRBJ1-1; maybe TRBD1 (5 bases). Trimming cost V 1 base and J 1 base, with 10 bases left between them. This CDR3 contains 15 residues. Looked up from germline, CDR1 is SGHAT and CDR2 is FQNNGV. The CDR3 nucleotides are TGTGCCAGCAGCTTAGGTCGGGGCGAGAACACTGAAGCTTTCTTT. This translates into CASSLGRGENTEAFF.

Notes on this clone: The same CDR3 can be traced to other DNA sequences in this sample. The J gene is TRBJ2-2, the V gene TRBV5-1, with unresolved D. The CDR3 extends over 14 amino acids. Germline V gives CDR1 SGHRS, CDR2 YFSETQ. The V gene lost 4 bases and the J gene lost 1 base, with 8 bases spanning the gap. The CDR3 region has the DNA TGCGCCAGCAGCCGTGGTTTGAACACCGGGGAGCTGTTTTTT. Translated, it gives CASSRGLNTGELFF.

This clone was recorded a few times. The chain employs TRBV29-1 and TRBJ1-4; perhaps TRBD1 as D (6 bases). V lost 4 bases and J lost 6, with 9 bases in between. In germline, CDR1 is SQVTM, CDR2 ANQGSEA. The CDR3 covers 12 residues. CDR3: CSVAGADEKLFF. CDR3 DNA sequence: TGCAGCGTTGCGGGGGCTGATGAAAAACTGTTTTTT.

The chain couples TRBV5-1 to TRBJ2-1; TRBD2 agrees at 15 bases. The CDR3 runs 16 residues. Unmatched junction bases numbered 4, after V lost 3 bases and J lost 6 bases. CDR1 SGHRS and CDR2 YFSETQ come from the germline V gene. The DNA for the CDR3 is TGCGCCAGCAGCTCTATGGGACTAGCGGGAGGCAATGAGCAGTTCTTC. Translated: CASSSMGLAGGNEQFF. Complete variable domain (other parts from reference TRBV5-1 and TRBJ2-1): KAGVTQTPRYLIKTRGQQVTLSCSPISGHRSVSWYQQTPGQGLQFLFEYFSETQRNKGNFPGRFSGRQFSNSRSEMNVSTLELGDSALYLCASSSMGLAGGNEQFFGPGTRLTVL.

This clone was seen a handful of times. The rearrangement uses TRBV6-1 and TRBJ1-1; D uncertain. V lost 7 bases to trimming and J lost 8 bases, with 11 bases between them. The CDR3 runs 11 residues. Germline CDR1 MNHNS, CDR2 SASEGT. CDR3 amino acids: CASITFSEAFF. In DNA form, the CDR3 reads TGTGCCAGCATTACCTTTTCCGAAGCTTTCTTT.